This T cell receptor (beta chain) was documented in a study of blood T cells in healthy people across ages. Sample-barcoded 5' priming and a J-beta primer mix drove a second PCR of about 7 to 11 cycles. Every cDNA was tagged by a template-switch adaptor with 12 random nucleotides. One entry per CDR3 protein, called by TCRdb with MiXCR from the 5' RACE reads. The data show about 830,000 distinct CDR3 sequences, approximately 65% seen once. Concerning this clonotype: No antigen is known for it.

V trimming: 4 bases; J trimming: 1 base; junction bases outside the gene matches: 6. CDR3 length: 15 amino acids. Points from the study as a whole: When set beside aged donors, long-lived donors presented more naive CD4+ cells and higher diversity.

Sequencing was carried out using blood. This chain joins TRBV12-3 or TRBV12-4 and TRBJ1-1; 7 bases line up with TRBD1. The receptor was derived from a man aged 25 to 40 in good health. This CDR3 reads CASSSPTGRNTEAFF. The CDR3, as DNA: TGTGCCAGCAGTTCACCGACAGGGAGGAACACTGAAGCTTTCTTT.